This TCR beta chain was captured in a study of cytomegalovirus exposure and HLA in healthy donors. Whole-study findings and limits: Researchers reported in a later analysis that common viral pathogens appeared linked to several top clusters. Most likely, a cluster of highly shared sequence variants arose as a sequencing artifact.

The V and J ends lost 4 bases and 6 bases, in that order; junction bases with no gene match: 9. CDR3 length equals 16 residues. Germline loops: CDR1 LNHDA, CDR2 SQIVND (reference sequence). Both 60 Vbeta primers and 13 Jbeta primers went into the PCR. Produced via immunoSEQ multiplex PCR; TCRdb's table is partial and in-frame only. This sample has about 160,000 clones, with 80% to 90% found just once. Details on this clone: What it binds is unknown.

The source is a woman in her 30s in good health and CMV-seropositive. The chain recombines TRBV19 with TRBJ1-5; 10 bases are a match to TRBD1. The sequenced sample was PBMCs. CDR3 nucleotides: TGTGCCAGTAGTAAACCACCGGGACAGGGGAGTCAGCCCCAGCATTTT. Encoded protein: CASSKPPGQGSQPQHF.